This T cell receptor (beta chain) originates from a study of Ad26.COV2.S vaccination and SARS-CoV-2 variants. The CDR3 totals 15 residues. Trimming left V 6 bases short and J 1 base short, with 16 bases between. Germline CDR1 MNHEY, CDR2 SVGEGT. Sample treatment: roughly 18 received Ad26.COV2.S at low or high dose, single or two shots; five or six received placebo; per-sample allocation not given. At day 63 after the first vaccine or placebo injection, samples were drawn. Findings and limits, study-wide: Post-vaccination breadth of spike-specific CD8+ and CD4+ T cell responses was reportedly substantial. Possibly, TCR breadth and depth analyses underestimated total T cell responses. Vaccine and placebo recipients had comparable breadth of non-spike TCRs.

This table comes from immunoSEQ multiplex PCR, and its TCRdb copy is limited to in-frame clones, with some not included. The table shows roughly 700,000 clones, with roughly 90% occurring only once. About this clone itself: Its cognate antigen is unknown.

The sequences come from peripheral blood, collected in a trial of Ad26.COV2.S vaccine versus placebo. The chain couples TRBV6-2 or TRBV6-3 to TRBJ2-7, with TRBD2 as a possible D gene (6 bases). The clonotype was recovered from a person between 18 and 59 years old who received the Ad26.COV2.S COVID-19 vaccine or a placebo. The CDR3 sequence is CASSLSRDFSYEQYF. The CDR3 DNA reads as TGTGCCAGCAGCCTCTCCCGGGACTTTTCCTACGAGCAGTACTTC.